The source of this T cell receptor beta chain is a study of CD8+CD57+ T cells in acquired aplastic anemia. Selection for sequencing was limited to patients who had shown CD8+CD57+ cell expansion by flow cytometry. The germline gives CDR1 ENHRY, CDR2 SYGVKD. Trimming removed 0 bases from V and 4 bases from J; junction bases left unmatched: 6. CDR3 size: 16 residues. For CDR3 and TCR beta VDJ profiling, genomic DNA was the template used. MiXCR, applied by TCRdb to the reads, yields one record per CDR3 protein. This sample has some 150,000 distinct CDR3 sequences, with around 48% found just once. V and J are TRBV10-3 and TRBJ1-5; 7 positions match TRBD1. Material for sequencing was sorted CD4+, CD8+, or CD8+CD57+ T cells (not recorded which) from PBMCs. This clonotype originated in a human donor with aplastic anemia. The CDR3 DNA follows: TGTGCCATCAGTGAGTCGACAGGGTTGAATAATCAGCCCCAGCATTTT. Amino acids: CAISESTGLNNQPQHF.